This TCR beta chain was retrieved from a study of T cells in Graves' hyperthyroidism and ophthalmopathy. Study context: Peripheral blood specimens were obtained at initial diagnosis, prior to any treatment. Study-wide findings and caveats: Through a model of 13 V-J features, ophthalmopathy was separated from stable hyperthyroidism.

Authors of the study amplified TCR beta CDR3 regions from RNA transcripts. Using the HTBI primer set, a first-round RT-PCR was run on the TCR CDR3. In TCRdb, the multiplex PCR reads were re-called with MiXCR into one record per CDR3 protein. The profile shows some 600,000 distinct CDR3 sequences, about 15% of them singletons. Per the germline V gene, CDR1 is GTSNPN and CDR2 is SVGIG (reference sequence). There are 13 residues in the CDR3. Trimming shortened V by 0 bases and J by 2 bases, and 8 bases separated the two germline ends. This clonotype was observed many times. Antigen specificity is unknown.

Sequencing was carried out using blood. The chain uses TRBV30 and TRBJ2-7; D is perhaps TRBD2 (5 bases). This receptor was obtained from a woman aged 30 to 39 with Graves' hyperthyroidism that later progressed to Graves' ophthalmopathy. This CDR3 reads CAWSVLGAYEQYF. The CDR3 region has the DNA TGTGCCTGGAGTGTACTGGGAGCCTACGAGCAGTACTTC.